Below are 29 T cell receptor beta chains sequenced from a single sample in a study of T-cell reconstitution after alpha-beta-depleted transplantation in children. Unique molecular identifiers were incorporated into the prepared TCRbeta library. TCRdb re-called the PCR reads with MiXCR, one entry per CDR3 protein. The sample includes roughly 570,000 distinct CDR3 sequences, more than 20% seen only once; the top ten take under 45%. The sample here was PBMCs, taken before TCRalphabeta/CD19-depleted stem cell transplant. These receptors originate from a boy under three years old with Wiskott-Aldrich syndrome, due to receive a stem cell transplant.

The chain links TRBV11-2 to TRBJ2-2, with D hard to call. Germline assignment: CDR1 SGHAT and CDR2 FQNNGV. This CDR3 is built from 17 residues. V was trimmed by 1 base and J by 1 base, leaving 13 bases between them. The CDR3 coding sequence is TGTGCCAGCAGCTTAGTAATAAGCGTGGGGAACACCGGGGAGCTGTTTTTT. Its protein is CASSLVISVGNTGELFF.

This chain uses TRBV5-1 with TRBJ2-1, with TRBD2 matching over 10 bases. Germline CDR1 and CDR2: SGHRS and YFSETQ. The CDR3 length is 19 residues. V shed 3 bases and J 1 base; nucleotides not matched to a gene: 13. The CDR3 DNA reads TGCGCCAGCAGCTCCCGGACTAGCGGAGTTAACCCATCCTACAATGAGCAGTTCTTC. As protein: CASSSRTSGVNPSYNEQFF.

This clonotype was seen a handful of times. The chain recombines TRBV5-1 with TRBJ2-5, with D perhaps assigned TRBD1 or TRBD2 (5 bases each). Germline CDR1 is SGHRS and CDR2 is YFSETQ. Trimming took 4 bases from V and 2 from J, leaving 18 bases between them. The CDR3 has 16 residues. As DNA, the CDR3 is TGCGCCAGCAGCGTGACCGGGACGTCTAGTCAAGAGACCCAGTACTTC. Residues: CASSVTGTSSQETQYF.

This chain connects TRBV27 to TRBJ2-1; D gene ambiguous. V was cut by 1 base and J by 8 bases, with 6 bases left in between. Germline V CDR1 and CDR2: MNHEY, SMNVEV (reference sequence). CDR3 size: 12 residues. This chain's CDR3 is CASSLLGYEQFF. DNA of the CDR3: TGTGCCAGCAGTTTATTAGGTTATGAGCAGTTCTTC.

This chain uses TRBV3-1 with TRBJ2-3, with D perhaps matching TRBD2 (6 bases). V was shortened by 3 bases and J by 4 bases, with 17 bases between the two germline ends. The CDR3 length is 16 residues. Germline V gene sequence: CDR1 LGHDT, CDR2 YNNKEL (reference sequence). CDR3 sequence (DNA): TGTGCCAGCAGCCAGCCCATAGCGCCGGGGGCAGATACGCAGTATTTT. Translated, it gives CASSQPIAPGADTQYF.

This clonotype came up many times. This chain joins TRBV12-3 or TRBV12-4 and TRBJ1-5; unclear D gene. Trimming stripped 5 bases from V and 7 bases from J, with 9 bases between. The CDR3 runs to 12 residues. CDR3 sequence reads: CASSPVGQPQHF. CDR3 DNA: TGTGCCAGCAGTCCGGTCGGGCAGCCCCAGCATTTT.

This chain uses TRBV4-1 with TRBJ1-1; 12 nucleotides agree with TRBD1. The CDR3 is made up of 17 amino acids. The germline CDR1 and CDR2 sequences are MGHRA and YSYEKL. Trimming removed 4 bases from V and 1 base from J; junction bases left unmatched: 7. CDR3 coding DNA: TGCGCCAGCAGCCTCCCGGGGACAGGGGGCTGGAACACTGAAGCTTTCTTT. It encodes CASSLPGTGGWNTEAFF.

This clonotype has just a few counts. DNA of the CDR3: TGTGCCAGCAGCGCCGGACTAGCGGGAACCTACGAGCAGTACTTC. Translated, it gives CASSAGLAGTYEQYF. The J gene is TRBJ2-7, the V gene TRBV9; 12 bases are a match to TRBD2. The V segment lost 3 bases and the J segment 2 bases; nucleotides outside the gene matches: 3. Germline-derived CDR1 and CDR2 are SGDLS and YYNGEE. CDR3 size: 15 residues.

The chain is built from TRBV12-3 or TRBV12-4 and TRBJ2-3; 7 positions match TRBD1. CDR3 length equals 16 residues. The J segment lost 5 bases and the V segment lost 8 bases, leaving 16 bases of the junction unmatched. The CDR3 sequence: CASGDYGRQGIDTQYF. The CDR3 DNA reads TGTGCCAGCGGTGACTATGGGAGACAGGGAATAGATACGCAGTATTTT.

This clonotype came up a few times. The CDR3 reads CASKLARGSSYNEQFF. The CDR3, as DNA: TGTGCCAGCAAGTTAGCCAGGGGTAGCTCCTACAATGAGCAGTTCTTC. The chain employs TRBV7-2 and TRBJ2-1, with a possible D match to TRBD1 (6 bases). The CDR3 has 16 residues. V dropped 7 bases and J dropped 0 bases, with 16 bases sitting between them. Germline V lookup: CDR1 SGHTA, CDR2 FQGNSA.

The V and J genes are TRBV29-1 and TRBJ2-7; D is unresolved. The CDR3 runs 11 residues. CDR1 and CDR2 (germline): SQVTM, ANQGSEA. V lost 3 bases and J 0 bases, leaving 3 bases between the germline ends. CDR3 sequence reads: CSVEVSYEQYF. CDR3 DNA: TGCAGCGTTGAGGTCTCCTACGAGCAGTACTTC.

The chain is built from TRBV20-1 and TRBJ2-3, with D hard to call. Trimming removed 3 bases from V and 2 bases from J, with 9 bases in between. CDR1 is DFQATT and CDR2 is SNEGSKA in the germline V gene (reference sequence). There are 13 residues in the CDR3. DNA for the CDR3: TGCAGTGCTAGTAAATTAGTCACAGATACGCAGTATTTT. Translated, it gives CSASKLVTDTQYF.

This clonotype was counted only a few times. V and J are TRBV20-1 and TRBJ2-3; the match to TRBD1 covers 11 bases. Germline values: CDR1 DFQATT, CDR2 SNEGSKA (reference sequence). CDR3 length: 14 residues. The junction had 4 bases not matched to a gene; V was cut back by 0 bases and J by 8 bases. The CDR3 protein is CSAREDRGRGTQYF. In nucleotides, the CDR3 is TGCAGTGCTAGAGAGGACAGGGGGCGGGGTACGCAGTATTTT.

Only a few counts were recorded for this clonotype. The CDR3 DNA reads TGCGCCAGCGACGGAGGCAGGTTGTACGAGCAGTACTTC. Translating gives CASDGGRLYEQYF. The rearrangement joins TRBV5-1 to TRBJ2-7; TRBD2 might be the D (5 bases). The CDR3 has 13 residues. Trimming removed 7 bases at V and 4 bases at J, with 15 bases between. Germline CDR1 SGHRS, CDR2 YFSETQ.

This clonotype came up a few times. The chain uses TRBV20-1 and TRBJ2-1; 12 nucleotides agree with TRBD2. Germline V gene data show CDR1 as DFQATT and CDR2 as SNEGSKA (reference sequence). The CDR3 has 15 residues. After removal of 5 bases from V and 3 bases from J, the junction contained 5 bases not matched to a gene. The CDR3 loop reads CSADRTSGNYNEQFF. The CDR3 DNA reads TGCAGTGCTGACAGGACTAGCGGGAACTACAATGAGCAGTTCTTC.

J is TRBJ1-4 and V is TRBV11-2; 8 bases are a match to TRBD1. Losses at the gene ends were 4 bases for V and 8 bases for J; bases not matched to a gene: 6. The CDR3 spans 14 residues. Per germline, CDR1 SGHAT and CDR2 FQNNGV. CDR3 sequence (DNA): TGTGCCAGCAGCTCAGCAGGGGGCAGAGAAAAACTGTTTTTT. As protein: CASSSAGGREKLFF.

The chain couples TRBV10-3 to TRBJ2-1, with TRBD2 identical over 14 bases. The trim removed 4 bases at V and 7 bases at J, leaving 6 bases unmatched. CDR1 is ENHRY, CDR2 SYGVKD, per germline. This CDR3 spans 16 amino acids. The CDR3 DNA sequence: TGTGCCATCAGTGGGGGGACTAGCGGGAGTGGTAATGAGCAGTTCTTC. Protein sequence: CAISGGTSGSGNEQFF.

This clonotype was counted between two and nine times. J is TRBJ2-4 and V is TRBV2; no definite D call. V was clipped by 5 bases and J by 2 bases, with 7 bases between them. CDR3 size: 13 residues. CDR1 is SNHLY and CDR2 is FYNNEI in the germline V gene. The CDR3 is CASSPATKNIQYF. CDR3 nucleotide sequence: TGTGCCAGCAGTCCCGCGACCAAAAACATTCAGTACTTC.

The V and J genes are TRBV5-1 and TRBJ1-2; D uncertain. V was trimmed by 0 bases and J by 3 bases, leaving 12 bases between them. The V gene's germline CDR1 is SGHRS and CDR2 YFSETQ. The CDR3 loop spans 15 amino acids. As DNA, the CDR3 is TGCGCCAGCAGCTTGGTGAACGGCCGGGACTATGGCTACACCTTC. This encodes CASSLVNGRDYGYTF.

Written as DNA, the CDR3 is TGCAGTGCTAGAGTATCAGGGAACTATGGCTACACCTTC. It specifies CSARVSGNYGYTF. The chain employs TRBV20-1 and TRBJ1-2; D possibly corresponds to TRBD1 (5 bases). The CDR3 consists of 13 residues. In germline, CDR1 is DFQATT, CDR2 SNEGSKA (reference sequence). Between the trimmed V and J ends, which lost 1 base and 2 bases, there was a span of 8 bases.

This clonotype was counted a few times. This chain connects TRBV24-1 to TRBJ1-5; the D gene is possibly TRBD1 (6 bases). Deletions cut 6 bases from V and 7 bases from J, with 12 bases between. Germline V CDR1 and CDR2: KGHDR, SFDVKD. The CDR3 extends over 13 amino acids. CDR3: CATSSTGSQPQHF. The DNA for the CDR3 is TGTGCCACCAGTTCGACAGGCTCCCAGCCCCAGCATTTT.

The chain recombines TRBV6-1 with TRBJ2-3, with 12 bases lining up with TRBD2. The V gene end was trimmed by 5 bases and the J gene end by 5 bases; junction bases not matched to a gene: 2. Germline values: CDR1 MNHNS, CDR2 SASEGT. The CDR3 covers 14 residues. The CDR3 reads CASSQTSGGDTQYF. CDR3 coding DNA: TGTGCCAGCAGTCAGACTAGCGGGGGAGATACGCAGTATTTT.

The chain recombines TRBV28 with TRBJ1-5; the D gene is possibly TRBD1 (5 bases). V lost 2 bases to trimming and J lost 2 bases, with 13 bases between them. CDR3 length: 16 amino acids. Germline V CDR1 and CDR2: MDHEN, SYDVKM. CDR3 region: CASSLEGAGGNQPQHF. The CDR3 region has the DNA TGTGCCAGCAGTTTAGAAGGGGCGGGTGGCAATCAGCCCCAGCATTTT.

V is TRBV7-7 and J is TRBJ2-1; 8 nucleotides align to TRBD2. CDR1 is SSHAT and CDR2 is FNYEAQ in the germline V gene (reference sequence). V gave up 5 bases and J gave up 1 base; unmatched junction bases: 7. The CDR3 covers 16 residues. The CDR3: CASSPIAGRSYNEQFF. CDR3 coding DNA: TGTGCCAGCAGCCCGATAGCGGGAAGGTCCTACAATGAGCAGTTCTTC.

This clonotype was counted only a few times. This chain links TRBV5-1 with TRBJ2-7, with 7 positions matching TRBD1. With 4 bases clipped from V and 3 bases from J, the junction kept 10 bases outside the gene matches. Looked up from germline, CDR1 is SGHRS and CDR2 is YFSETQ. The CDR3 consists of 15 residues. Here the CDR3 DNA reads TGCGCCAGCAGCATACTTGACAGGGTGGGCTACGAGCAGTACTTC. Its protein product is CASSILDRVGYEQYF.

The table lists this clonotype with many counts. The rearrangement links TRBV12-3 or TRBV12-4 to TRBJ2-1, with D maybe TRBD2 (5 bases). The CDR3 runs 15 residues. V lost 5 bases, J lost 0 bases, and 11 bases lay in between. CDR3 sequence: CASSPRAGSYNEQFF. DNA for the CDR3: TGTGCCAGCAGTCCGAGGGCAGGCTCCTACAATGAGCAGTTCTTC.

The V and J genes are TRBV5-5 and TRBJ2-1; D might be TRBD1 (6 bases). Germline values: CDR1 SGHKS, CDR2 YYEKEE (reference sequence). The V gene lost 4 bases and the J gene lost 9 bases, with 14 bases spanning the gap. The CDR3 covers 13 residues. The CDR3 sequence: CASSQLRGTEQFF. CDR3 nucleotides: TGTGCCAGCAGCCAACTTAGGGGGACTGAGCAGTTCTTC.

The chain uses TRBV11-2 and TRBJ2-4, with D possibly matching TRBD2 (5 bases). Per germline, CDR1 SGHAT and CDR2 FQNNGV. V was clipped by 2 bases and J by 0 bases, with 14 bases between them. The CDR3 consists of 17 residues. The CDR3 sequence is CASSLRPGTVAKNIQYF. In nucleotides, the CDR3 is TGTGCCAGCAGCTTAAGGCCGGGAACGGTAGCCAAAAACATTCAGTACTTC.

This clonotype showed up just a few times. The chain combines TRBV12-3 or TRBV12-4 with TRBJ2-1; 10 bases agree with TRBD2. Losses at the gene ends were 7 bases for V and 4 bases for J; bases not matched to a gene: 10. This CDR3 has 16 residues. The chain's CDR3 is CASTLGLAPGYNEQFF. CDR3 nucleotide sequence: TGTGCCAGCACCCTGGGACTAGCGCCCGGATACAATGAGCAGTTCTTC.